The 17 T cell receptor beta chains in this list originate from one sample, sequenced in a study of blood T cells in healthy people across ages. A sample-barcoded 5' primer and a J-beta primer mix were used in a second PCR of roughly 7 to 11 cycles. In TCRdb, the 5' RACE reads were re-called with MiXCR into one record per CDR3 protein. The sample records 1.5 million or so distinct CDR3 sequences, roughly 43% being singletons. Source material: blood. The receptor set was obtained from a woman under 30 in good health.

This clonotype was picked up a small number of times. The chain carries TRBV6-2 or TRBV6-3 and TRBJ2-7, with 7 bases matching TRBD1. Trimming removed 6 bases from V and 0 bases from J; junction bases left unmatched: 5. CDR1 is MNHEY, CDR2 SVGEGT, per germline. The CDR3 is 14 residues long. Here the CDR3 reads CASRATGPSYEQYF. The DNA for the CDR3 is TGTGCCAGCAGAGCGACAGGGCCCTCCTACGAGCAGTACTTC.

The chain links TRBV5-4 to TRBJ2-2; a possible D gene is TRBD1 (6 bases). V was shortened by 4 bases and J by 6 bases, with 16 bases between the two germline ends. The CDR3 has 15 residues. Germline V gene lookup returns CDR1 SGHNT and CDR2 YYREEE (reference sequence). The CDR3 DNA reads as TGTGCCAGCAGCACGAGGGGGTGGTATGCCGGGGAGCTGTTTTTT. It yields the protein CASSTRGWYAGELFF.

The rearrangement uses TRBV20-1 and TRBJ2-7, with 11 nucleotides matching TRBD2. CDR3 length equals 18 residues. The V and J ends lost 2 bases and 0 bases, in that order; junction bases with no gene match: 12. The germline V gene has CDR1 DFQATT and CDR2 SNEGSKA (reference sequence). CDR3 region: CSARNETSGVLTSYEQYF. The CDR3 bases are TGCAGTGCTAGAAATGAGACTAGCGGGGTCCTTACCTCCTACGAGCAGTACTTC.

This clonotype was seen a few times. The chain is built from TRBV6-5 and TRBJ1-2; no definite D call. This CDR3 contains 15 residues. Trimming took 1 base from V and 0 from J, leaving 9 bases between them. Germline lookup yields CDR1 MNHEY and CDR2 SVGAGI. CDR3 sequence reads: CASSYYRTPNYGYTF. CDR3 nucleotides: TGTGCCAGCAGTTACTATAGGACTCCTAACTATGGCTACACCTTC.

The rearrangement links TRBV27 to TRBJ2-1; D possibly corresponds to TRBD2 (5 bases). The CDR3 is 13 amino acids. V was clipped by 2 bases and J by 12 bases, with 14 bases between them. The germline gives CDR1 MNHEY, CDR2 SMNVEV (reference sequence). The CDR3 DNA sequence: TGTGCCAGCAGTTTAATGGACGGGATGGGGCAGTTCTTC. It yields the protein CASSLMDGMGQFF.

This clonotype was counted between two and nine times. V usage is TRBV4-3 and J usage is TRBJ1-2; TRBD1 is a possible D gene (6 bases). Germline V gene sequence: CDR1 LGHNA, CDR2 YSLEER. The V end lost 4 bases, the J end lost 8 bases, and 14 bases lay between the germline ends. CDR3 length: 13 residues. The chain's CDR3 is CASSPRRGAGYTF. CDR3 coding DNA: TGCGCCAGCAGCCCCCGACGGGGGGCAGGCTACACCTTC.

The chain combines TRBV4-3 with TRBJ2-3; 11 bases align to TRBD2. This CDR3 is 18 amino acids long. From germline, CDR1 is LGHNA and CDR2 YSLEER. The V and J ends lost 1 base and 4 bases, in that order; junction bases with no gene match: 10. The CDR3 sequence: CASSQGSGVGLAADTQYF. CDR3 in DNA: TGCGCCAGCAGCCAAGGATCAGGCGTGGGACTAGCGGCAGATACGCAGTATTTT.

This clonotype has a count of ten or more. The rearrangement links TRBV7-2 to TRBJ2-7, with TRBD2 matching over 9 bases. J lost 5 bases, V lost 3 bases, and 5 bases had no gene match. There are 14 residues in the CDR3. CDR1 and CDR2 (germline): SGHTA, FQGNSA. The CDR3 region has the DNA TGTGCCAGCAGCTTGACTAGCGGTGGCCACGAGCAGTACTTC. Translated, it gives CASSLTSGGHEQYF.

V usage is TRBV5-1 and J usage is TRBJ1-4; 10 bases agree with TRBD1. Germline lookup yields CDR1 SGHRS and CDR2 YFSETQ. With 3 bases clipped from V and 8 bases from J, the junction kept 7 bases outside the gene matches. The CDR3 sequence is 15 residues long. The CDR3 nucleotides read TGCGCCAGCAGCTCCGAGGGGACAGGGGAAGAAAAACTGTTTTTT. Translating gives CASSSEGTGEEKLFF.

The rearrangement links TRBV20-1 to TRBJ2-7, with D perhaps TRBD2 (6 bases). This CDR3 contains 13 residues. CDR1 is DFQATT, CDR2 SNEGSKA, per germline (reference sequence). The germline V and J ends were trimmed by 5 bases and 0 bases, with 11 bases remaining between them. CDR3 in amino acids: CSAFLATSYEQYF. The DNA for the CDR3 is TGCAGTGCTTTTCTAGCGACCTCCTACGAGCAGTACTTC.

The rearrangement joins TRBV20-1 to TRBJ2-7; 7 bases match TRBD2. V shed 6 bases and J 2 bases; nucleotides not matched to a gene: 13. This CDR3 spans 15 amino acids. CDR1 DFQATT and CDR2 SNEGSKA come from the germline V gene (reference sequence). CDR3 sequence reads: CSAVHGEGSPYEQYF. The CDR3 DNA follows: TGCAGTGCAGTCCACGGGGAGGGGTCCCCCTACGAGCAGTACTTC.

The sample holds one count of this clonotype. This chain joins TRBV7-8 and TRBJ2-3; no clear D. The CDR3 loop spans 15 amino acids. V lost 1 base, J lost 3 bases, and 11 bases lay in between. Germline CDR1 is SGHVS and CDR2 is FQNEAQ. Here the CDR3 reads CASSLGGIWTDTQYF. Written as DNA, the CDR3 is TGTGCCAGCAGCTTAGGGGGTATCTGGACAGATACGCAGTATTTT.

This clonotype occurred a few times. This sequence joins TRBV20-1 and TRBJ2-1, with D maybe TRBD2 (5 bases). Germline-derived CDR1 and CDR2 are DFQATT and SNEGSKA (reference sequence). Trimming pared 4 bases from V and 15 bases from J, leaving 16 bases between. This CDR3 contains 11 residues. The CDR3 nucleotides are TGCAGTGCTACACAAGCGGAGTTGATGTTCTTC. This translates into CSATQAELMFF.

This clonotype came up many times. This chain links TRBV10-3 with TRBJ2-7; 7 nucleotides align to TRBD1. Germline V CDR1 and CDR2: ENHRY, SYGVKD. CDR3 length equals 13 residues. With 5 bases clipped from V and 1 base from J, the junction kept 2 bases outside the gene matches. The CDR3 region is CAISWDRSYEQYF. The CDR3 region has the DNA TGTGCCATCAGTTGGGACAGATCCTACGAGCAGTACTTC.

This clonotype is a singleton in its sample. The chain employs TRBV7-2 and TRBJ1-2; D is unclear. V dropped 1 base and J dropped 0 bases, with 15 bases sitting between them. CDR3 length: 17 amino acids. Germline CDR1 SGHTA, CDR2 FQGNSA. The CDR3 sequence is CASSLVGGRAANYGYTF. The CDR3, as DNA: TGTGCCAGCAGCTTAGTAGGAGGTAGAGCCGCTAACTATGGCTACACCTTC.

V and J are TRBV20-1 and TRBJ1-1; 7 bases match TRBD1. J gave up 5 bases and V 5 bases, and 14 bases lay outside the gene matches. Germline V gene lookup returns CDR1 DFQATT and CDR2 SNEGSKA (reference sequence). The CDR3 consists of 15 residues. CDR3 residues: CSARSRTGVGTEAFF. The CDR3 DNA sequence: TGCAGTGCTCGAAGCCGGACAGGTGTGGGGACTGAAGCTTTCTTT.

This clonotype was counted between two and nine times. This chain links TRBV20-1 with TRBJ1-1; D ambiguous. Germline values: CDR1 DFQATT, CDR2 SNEGSKA (reference sequence). This CDR3 region has 12 residues. Trimming removed 1 base at V and 7 bases at J, with 10 bases between. DNA for the CDR3: TGCAGTGCTAGAGGTCAGGCCATTGAAGCTTTCTTT. Translation: CSARGQAIEAFF.